This T cell receptor beta chain comes out of a study of Graves' ophthalmopathy and Graves' hyperthyroidism. Beta-chain TCR CDR3 regions were amplified from RNA transcripts. Following a first-round RT-PCR that used HTBI primers, a second-round multiplex PCR was carried out. TCRdb re-called the multiplex PCR reads with MiXCR, one entry per CDR3 protein. The repertoire has 600,000 to 950,000 distinct CDR3 sequences, 40% of them found once; the top ten carry 40% to 45%. The evidence that diagnosis relied on was clinical symptoms, serum thyroxine, TRAb, thyroid ultrasound and orbital computed tomography. This clonotype was seen many times. Its target is not known. The germline V gene has CDR1 SGDLS and CDR2 YYNGEE. The CDR3 covers 17 residues. V shed 0 bases, J shed 7 bases, and the junction held 13 bases outside the gene matches. Findings and limits, study-wide: Blood also harbored most expanded thyroid clonotypes above 0.001 frequency. Built on 13 signatures, a model told ophthalmopathy apart from stable hyperthyroidism with almost 90% sensitivity and roughly 80% specificity. Ophthalmopathy progression was predicted with 55% to 71% sensitivity and about 74% specificity.

This sequence joins TRBV9 and TRBJ2-7; TRBD1 aligns across 10 bases. The sequence was collected from an adult man with Graves' ophthalmopathy. Sequencing was done on a sample of peripheral blood. This chain's CDR3 is CASSVAPGGTGEGEQYF. The CDR3 DNA sequence: TGTGCCAGCAGCGTAGCGCCGGGAGGGACAGGGGAAGGAGAGCAGTACTTC.